This TCR beta chain emerged from a study of T-cell memory formation after mild COVID-19 (dated by TCRdb to the early 2020s). Looking at the study overall: Most TCR sequence clusters were specific to one of the two donors. The cohort was made up of two young adult volunteers, one female and one male, who were previously healthy. Longitudinal TCRalpha and TCRbeta repertoire sequencing tracked T-cell clones expanding and contracting after mild COVID-19 in a couple of donors. Findings and caveats that apply to the study as a whole: Some responding clones were found in pre-infection memory, which suggests that pre-existing cross-reactive memory T cells took part in the SARS-CoV-2 response. Whether the second-wave clones peaking on day 37 were SARS-CoV-2 specific was not confirmed. The study covered only a couple of mild cases, and larger cohorts including severe cases with pre-infection samples were considered necessary. Contracting CD4+ clones appeared mostly in the CM and EM memory subsets, whereas CD8+ clones were enriched in EMRA. Clones that contracted from day 15 to 85 showed balanced CD4/CD8 phenotypes, whereas a second wave of clones that expanded from day 15 to 37 leaned towards CD4+.

Sequenced on an Illumina NovaSeq 6000. TCRalpha and TCRbeta cDNA libraries were built by 5'RACE with constant-segment primers, adding sample barcodes and unique molecular identifiers. Trizol reagent was used to extract RNA from every sample. Libraries were amplified in two PCR steps, with a second sample barcode and Illumina TruSeq adapters added in the second step. The libraries were sequenced on an Illumina NovaSeq using 2 x 150 bp paired-end reads. For the original study's pipeline: The reads were demultiplexed and collapsed into UMI-guided consensus sequences using migec v1.2.7. Using mixcr v2.1.11, the UMI consensuses were aligned to TRA and TRB V and J templates and assembled into clonotypes. A clonotype was counted as expanded or contracted only when both edgeR and NoisET called the clonotype significant, with the noise models trained on biological replicates. For edgeR calls, the thresholds were a false discovery rate-adjusted p below 0.01 and a log2 fold-change of 1. PCA with hierarchical clustering of max-normalized trajectories of the 1000 most abundant clonotypes was used as exploratory dynamics analysis. Separately sequenced CD4+ and CD8+ repertoires were used to assign a CD4 or CD8 phenotype to each responding clone. The public reads were quality trimmed at Q25 with fastp and then assembled into clones with MiXCR by TCRdb, keeping productive beta chains. For every CDR3 protein sequence, its rows merge into one entry that carries the most common genes and DNA. The V and J calls were determined by TCRdb, not by the authors. The sample has 49,000 or so distinct CDR3 sequences on record, approximately 7% of them singletons. The ten biggest clones cover approximately 1.5% of the sample.

Ficoll-Paque density gradient centrifugation was the method used to isolate PBMCs. The germline V gene encodes CDR1 SNHLY and CDR2 FYNNEI. The CDR3 contains 15 residues, cysteine and phenylalanine counted. The read is trimmed to its CDR3 DNA, 45 bases read in frame from base 1. Trimming removed 5 bases from V and 2 bases from J, leaving 14 bases between the germline ends. This clonotype was seen a handful of times. There is no known antigen for this receptor. Base quality data are lacking; no much larger clone is found one base away. The source material was PBMCs or a T cell subset sorted from them (not recorded which). This clonotype was sampled from a man between 18 and 35 years old who had mild COVID-19 (a few samples of this study predate the infection). The sample titles of this study are shuffled in the database, so cell type and time point are left out; the donor was told from shared clones. The chain joins TRBV2 to TRBJ2-3; no D gene can be assigned with confidence. The bases read TGTGCCAGCAGTCCTCCGCCTATGGACACAGATACGCAGTATTTT. This codes for CASSPPPMDTDTQYF.